This T cell receptor beta chain is from a study of cytomegalovirus exposure and HLA in healthy donors. Study outcomes and limitations: Common viral pathogens were later found to be apparently linked to several of the most significant clusters. In a later analysis, specific HLA alleles were associated with about 18,000 TCR beta sequences at a 0.05 false discovery rate. Three CMV-associated chains were confirmed in vitro to be specific for CMV antigens.

13 Jbeta primers and 60 Vbeta primers were used for the PCR. Clones were sequenced by immunoSEQ multiplex PCR, and TCRdb holds only the in-frame ones, with some missing. Of 89,000 or so clones in the sample, 70% to 75% were seen once. This clone was seen a handful of times. Its antigen is as yet unknown. The V segment lost 4 bases and the J segment 7 bases; nucleotides outside the gene matches: 3. The CDR3 totals 14 residues. The germline V gene has CDR1 MNHEY and CDR2 SVGAGI. Source material: PBMCs. The clonotype was recovered from a man aged 60-69 years in good health and CMV-seronegative. This chain connects TRBV6-5 to TRBJ2-2, with 10 bases lining up with TRBD1. The CDR3 region has the DNA TGTGCCAGCAGTTCCGACAGGGGGCTCGGGGAGCTGTTTTTT. As protein: CASSSDRGLGELFF.